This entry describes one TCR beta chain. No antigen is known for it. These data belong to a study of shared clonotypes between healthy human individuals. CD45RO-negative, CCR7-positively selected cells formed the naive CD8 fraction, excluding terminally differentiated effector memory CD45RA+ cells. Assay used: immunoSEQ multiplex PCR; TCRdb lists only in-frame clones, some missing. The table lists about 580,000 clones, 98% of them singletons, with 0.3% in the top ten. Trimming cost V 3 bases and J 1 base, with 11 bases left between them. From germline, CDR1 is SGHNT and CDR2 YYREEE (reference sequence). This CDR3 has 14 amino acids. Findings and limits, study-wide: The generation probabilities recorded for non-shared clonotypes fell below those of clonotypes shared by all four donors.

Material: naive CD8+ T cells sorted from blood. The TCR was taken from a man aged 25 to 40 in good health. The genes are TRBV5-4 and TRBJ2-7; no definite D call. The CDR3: CASSWSLASYEQYF. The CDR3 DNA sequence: TGTGCCAGCAGCTGGTCTTTGGCATCCTACGAGCAGTACTTC.